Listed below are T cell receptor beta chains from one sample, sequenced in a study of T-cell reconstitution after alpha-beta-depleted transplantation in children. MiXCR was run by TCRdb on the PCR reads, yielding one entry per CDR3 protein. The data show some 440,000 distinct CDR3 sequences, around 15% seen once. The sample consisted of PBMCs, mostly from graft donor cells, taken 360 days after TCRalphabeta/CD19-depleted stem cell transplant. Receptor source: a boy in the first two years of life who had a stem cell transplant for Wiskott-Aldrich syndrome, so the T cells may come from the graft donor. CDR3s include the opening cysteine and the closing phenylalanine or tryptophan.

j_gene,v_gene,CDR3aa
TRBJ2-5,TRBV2,CASCPEASLKETQYF
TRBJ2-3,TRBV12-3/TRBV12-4,CASSFSGRDTQYF
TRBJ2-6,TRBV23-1,CASSQSHIGLFLEGSGANVLTF
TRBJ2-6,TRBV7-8,CASSLAPGLPSSGANVLTF
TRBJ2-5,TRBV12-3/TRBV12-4,CASSLSGLETQYF
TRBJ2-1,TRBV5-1,CASSDRGGSYNEQFF
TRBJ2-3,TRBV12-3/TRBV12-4,CASTPDPAHRDTQYF
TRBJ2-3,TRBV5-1,CASSLLGADTQYF
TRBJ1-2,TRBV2,CASSEEEGNYGYTF
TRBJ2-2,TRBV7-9,CATERVRDTGELFF
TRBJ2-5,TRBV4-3,CASSQGTAQGLGETQYF
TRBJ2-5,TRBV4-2,CASSQERLAEGQETQYF
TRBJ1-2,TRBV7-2,CASSLIDRHYGYTF
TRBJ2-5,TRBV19,CASSILDRGSETQYF
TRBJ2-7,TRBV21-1,CASSNLAGQSSYEQYF
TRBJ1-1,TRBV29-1,CSVGRQENTEAFF
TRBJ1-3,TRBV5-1,CASSLALSGNTIYF
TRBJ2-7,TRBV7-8,CASSLETGYEQYF
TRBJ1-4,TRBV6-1,CASSRRKGNEKLFF
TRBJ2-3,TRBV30,CACGQGRRTDTQYF
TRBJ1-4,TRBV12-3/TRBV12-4,CASSSGTGWQKLFF
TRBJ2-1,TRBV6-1,CASRTRDRDHHEQFF
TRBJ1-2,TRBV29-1,CSVPGTGGEGYTF
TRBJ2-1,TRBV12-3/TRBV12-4,CASSRHFGNEQFF
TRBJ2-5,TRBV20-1,CSAEGQGIQETQYF